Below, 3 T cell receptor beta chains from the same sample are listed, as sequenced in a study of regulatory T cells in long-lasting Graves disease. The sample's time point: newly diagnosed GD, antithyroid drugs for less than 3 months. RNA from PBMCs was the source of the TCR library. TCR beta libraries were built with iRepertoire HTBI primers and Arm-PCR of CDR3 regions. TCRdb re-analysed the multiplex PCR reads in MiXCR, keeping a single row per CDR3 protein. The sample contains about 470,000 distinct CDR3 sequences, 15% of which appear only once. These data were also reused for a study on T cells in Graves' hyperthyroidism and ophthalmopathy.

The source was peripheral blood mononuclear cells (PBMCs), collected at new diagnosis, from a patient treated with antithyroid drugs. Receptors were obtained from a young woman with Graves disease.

CDR3 amino acids: CASSLGLPPSEQYF. Here the CDR3 DNA reads TGTGCCAGCAGTTTGGGGCTTCCCCCCTCCGAGCAGTACTTC. This chain links TRBV27 with TRBJ2-7; perhaps TRBD1 as D (5 bases). With 3 bases removed from V and 6 bases from J, the gap between germline ends came to 15 bases. Germline values: CDR1 MNHEY, CDR2 SMNVEV (reference sequence). The CDR3 length is 14 residues.

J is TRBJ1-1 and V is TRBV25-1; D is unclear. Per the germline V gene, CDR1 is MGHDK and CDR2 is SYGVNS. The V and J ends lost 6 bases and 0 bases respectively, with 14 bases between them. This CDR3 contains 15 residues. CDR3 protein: CASRNPGSLNTEAFF. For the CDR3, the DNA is TGTGCCAGCAGAAACCCCGGGTCCTTGAACACTGAAGCTTTCTTT.

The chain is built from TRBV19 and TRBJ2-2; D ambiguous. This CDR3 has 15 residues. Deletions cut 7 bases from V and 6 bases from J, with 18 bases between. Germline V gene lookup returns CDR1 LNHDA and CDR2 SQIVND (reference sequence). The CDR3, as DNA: TGTGCCAGTATGAGTCATCGGGCGTCTTCCGGGGAGCTGTTTTTT. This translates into CASMSHRASSGELFF.